This T cell receptor beta chain originates from a study of T cell responses to AZD1222 COVID-19 vaccine. Regarding the study as a whole: Baseline serology detected seropositivity in only a handful of AZD1222 recipients. Donors in the cohort were predominantly white British and more often female, and clonal diversity was possibly underestimated. Among spike-specific TCRs, nearly half reportedly target unmutated variant regions. Regions 160-218 and 743-854 dominated among vaccine-associated CD4 TCRs spanning spike.

Data came from immunoSEQ multiplex PCR; TCRdb stores just in-frame clones and leaves some out. The profile shows around 100,000 clones, about 88% of them singletons. As for this clone: Its cognate antigen is unknown.

The clonotype comes from an adult in good health. The sample in question was peripheral blood, obtained on day 0 of AZD1222 vaccination.

The chain's CDR3 is CSAQGNTEAFF. CDR3 nucleotide sequence: TGCAGTGCTCAGGGGAACACTGAAGCTTTCTTT. This sequence joins TRBV20-1 and TRBJ1-1, with D perhaps matching TRBD1 (5 bases). V dropped 5 bases and J dropped 1 base, with 5 bases sitting between them. The CDR3 consists of 11 residues. Germline CDR1 is DFQATT and CDR2 is SNEGSKA (reference sequence).